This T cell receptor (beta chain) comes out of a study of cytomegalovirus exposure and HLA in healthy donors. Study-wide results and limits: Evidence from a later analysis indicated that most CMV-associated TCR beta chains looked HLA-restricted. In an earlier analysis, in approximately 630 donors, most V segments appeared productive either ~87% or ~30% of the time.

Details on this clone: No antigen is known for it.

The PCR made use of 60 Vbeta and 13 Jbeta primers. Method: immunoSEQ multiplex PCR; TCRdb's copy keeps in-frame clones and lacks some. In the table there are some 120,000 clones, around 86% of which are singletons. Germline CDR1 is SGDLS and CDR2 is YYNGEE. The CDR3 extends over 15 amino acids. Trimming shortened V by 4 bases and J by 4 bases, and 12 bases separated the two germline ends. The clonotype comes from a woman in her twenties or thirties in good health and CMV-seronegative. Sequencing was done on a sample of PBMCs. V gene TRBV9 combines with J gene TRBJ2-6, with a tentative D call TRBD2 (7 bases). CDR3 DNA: TGTGCCAGCAGCATAGGGGGGGGCGGGGCCAACGTCCTGACTTTC. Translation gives CASSIGGGGANVLTF.